The 16 T cell receptor beta chains below all came from one sample that was sequenced in a study of metastatic and nonmetastatic thyroid tumors. TCRdb re-called the PCR reads through MiXCR. The sample includes about 21,000 clones, under 35% of them seen just once. Prior to thyroid surgery, none of the patients had received any treatment. Input material: blood. The source of these receptors is a female donor with papillary thyroid cancer or a benign thyroid nodule (not recorded which). Some clones in this sample may be carry-over from other donors' samples.

This clone was counted once. The chain combines TRBV4-1 with TRBJ2-7, with D possibly being TRBD2 (7 bases). From germline, CDR1 is MGHRA and CDR2 YSYEKL. Trimming shortened V by 1 base and J by 3 bases, and 16 bases separated the two germline ends. The CDR3 contains 16 residues. The CDR3 nucleotides are TGCGCCAGCAGCCAAGGAGAGGGGGGGCCTTACTACGAGCAGTACTTC. It codes for CASSQGEGGPYYEQYF.

This clone is medium-sized (0.01 to 0.1%) in the sample. The genes are TRBV6-2 or TRBV6-3 and TRBJ1-2, with a tentative D call TRBD1 (5 bases). Germline CDR1 MNHEY, CDR2 SVGEGT. The ends were cut back, 4 bases at V and 0 bases at J, with 15 bases in the middle. The length of the CDR3 is 16 residues. CDR3 sequence: CASSSGRDPANYGYTF. The CDR3 DNA is TGTGCCAGCAGTTCCGGACGGGACCCAGCTAACTATGGCTACACCTTC.

This clone was seen ten or more times. The V and J genes are TRBV7-2 and TRBJ2-5; possibly TRBD1 for D (5 bases). The CDR3 has 14 residues. Germline lookup yields CDR1 SGHTA and CDR2 FQGNSA. V lost 0 bases and J 6 bases, leaving 11 bases between the germline ends. DNA of the CDR3: TGTGCCAGCAGCTTAGCAGGGCAGGGCCAGACCCAGTACTTC. Protein sequence: CASSLAGQGQTQYF. The variable domain in full, with the rest retrieved from reference TRBV7-2 and TRBJ2-5, is GAGVSQSPSNKVTEKGKDVELRCDPISGHTALYWYRQSLGQGLEFLIYFQGNSAPDKSGLPSDRFSAERTGGSVSTLTIQRTQQEDSAVYLCASSLAGQGQTQYFGPGTRLLVL.

Ten or more counts support this clone. As DNA, the CDR3 is TGTGCCAGCAGCCGATATCAGACTGCGAACATTCAGTACTTC. Translating gives CASSRYQTANIQYF. This sequence joins TRBV7-2 and TRBJ2-4; D remains unclear. Trimming stripped 5 bases from V and 7 bases from J, with 15 bases between. This CDR3 is 14 amino acids long. The germline V gene encodes CDR1 SGHTA and CDR2 FQGNSA.

This rearrangement joins TRBV18 to TRBJ2-7; D not certain. Trimming pared 2 bases from V and 2 bases from J, leaving 4 bases between. CDR1 and CDR2 (germline): KGHSH, LQKENI. The CDR3 totals 12 residues. CDR3 amino acids: CASSPGAYEQYF. The CDR3 nucleotides are TGTGCCAGCTCACCAGGGGCCTACGAGCAGTACTTC.

The chain employs TRBV19 and TRBJ1-4, with 7 bases lining up with TRBD1. The CDR3 is made up of 13 amino acids. Germline V CDR1 and CDR2: LNHDA, SQIVND (reference sequence). The V gene end was trimmed by 5 bases and the J gene end by 8 bases; junction bases not matched to a gene: 5. CDR3 in DNA: TGTGCCAGTAGTGCACAGGGGAGCGAAAAACTGTTTTTT. Translation gives CASSAQGSEKLFF.

This rearrangement joins TRBV20-1 to TRBJ2-5; no clear D. V was trimmed by 3 bases and J by 1 base, leaving 6 bases between them. There are 12 residues in the CDR3. CDR1 and CDR2 from the germline V gene are DFQATT and SNEGSKA (reference sequence). The CDR3, as DNA: TGCAGTGCTAGGGAGTTCCAAGAGACCCAGTACTTC. This gives the protein CSAREFQETQYF.

By frequency in the sample, this clone is medium-sized (0.01 to 0.1%). The chain recombines TRBV20-1 with TRBJ2-7; 8 bases fit TRBD2. Losses at the gene ends were 5 bases for V and 4 bases for J; bases not matched to a gene: 7. The CDR3 runs to 13 residues. Germline V gene data show CDR1 as DFQATT and CDR2 as SNEGSKA (reference sequence). CDR3 coding DNA: TGCAGTGCTGTACTAGCGGAGCCTTACGAGCAGTACTTC. Translation: CSAVLAEPYEQYF.

The genes are TRBV7-4 and TRBJ1-2, with TRBD1 as a possible D gene (5 bases). V shed 1 base and J shed 3 bases, with 21 bases lying between them. This CDR3 comprises 18 residues. Germline values: CDR1 SGHVT, CDR2 SQSDAQ. The CDR3 nucleotides read TGTGCCAGCAGCTTAGAAGAAGGACGGATCGCGGGGGACTATGGCTACACCTTC. This translates into CASSLEEGRIAGDYGYTF.

This chain joins TRBV5-6 and TRBJ2-2; 10 bases agree with TRBD2. Per the germline V gene, CDR1 is SGHDT and CDR2 is YYEEEE. The CDR3 sequence is 16 residues long. Trimming removed 4 bases from V and 9 bases from J; junction bases left unmatched: 12. The CDR3 region is CASSRPSGGAGWELFF. In nucleotides, the CDR3 is TGTGCCAGCAGCCGCCCGAGCGGGGGGGCAGGATGGGAGCTGTTTTTT.

Ten or more counts support this clone. The CDR3 DNA reads TGTGCCAGCAGTGCTGGACAGGGGGACACCGGGGAGCTGTTTTTT. The encoded protein is CASSAGQGDTGELFF. J is TRBJ2-2 and V is TRBV6-2 or TRBV6-3; 10 bases agree with TRBD1. Trimming at V came to 5 bases and at J to 3 bases, leaving 3 bases not matched to a gene. This CDR3 has 15 residues. Germline lookup yields CDR1 MNHEY and CDR2 SVGEGT.

In its sample, this clone ranks as medium-sized. The rearrangement uses TRBV12-3 or TRBV12-4 and TRBJ2-1; 8 bases match TRBD2. V trimming: 1 base; J trimming: 6 bases; junction bases outside the gene matches: 2. The CDR3 length is 14 residues. The CDR3 region has the DNA TGTGCCAGCAGTTTAGGGACTAGCCTCAATGAGCAGTTCTTC. Protein: CASSLGTSLNEQFF.

This clone was seen ten or more times. The chain recombines TRBV29-1 with TRBJ1-3; D is undetermined. The V end was cut by 5 bases, the J end by 0 bases, with 8 bases between. This CDR3 region has 13 residues. Germline assignment: CDR1 SQVTM and CDR2 ANQGSEA. As DNA, the CDR3 is TGCAGCGTTTTGAGCTTCTCTGGAAACACCATATATTTT. This gives the protein CSVLSFSGNTIYF.

The V and J genes are TRBV30 and TRBJ1-1; D not resolved. With 5 bases removed from V and 5 bases from J, the gap between germline ends came to 9 bases. Looked up from germline, CDR1 is GTSNPN and CDR2 is SVGIG (reference sequence). The length of the CDR3 is 11 residues. The CDR3 nucleotides read TGTGCCTGGTTTAGGAGAACTGAAGCTTTCTTT. Translated, it gives CAWFRRTEAFF.

This clone is classed as medium-sized. V usage is TRBV24-1 and J usage is TRBJ2-2, with TRBD1 matching over 8 bases. The CDR3 is 16 amino acids. V trimming: 5 bases; J trimming: 5 bases; junction bases outside the gene matches: 9. Germline V gene lookup returns CDR1 KGHDR and CDR2 SFDVKD. CDR3 coding DNA: TGTGCCACCAGTGCCCTGGGACAGGCGGGGACCGGGGAGCTGTTTTTT. It yields the protein CATSALGQAGTGELFF.

This clone was picked up many times. The chain employs TRBV10-3 and TRBJ1-6; 7 bases align to TRBD1. CDR3 length: 18 amino acids. J lost 7 bases, V lost 0 bases, and 12 bases had no gene match. Germline V gene lookup returns CDR1 ENHRY and CDR2 SYGVKD. The CDR3 DNA follows: TGTGCCATCAGTGAGTCGAAGTTTCGACAGGGTAGGAATTCACCCCTCCACTTT. This translates into CAISESKFRQGRNSPLHF.